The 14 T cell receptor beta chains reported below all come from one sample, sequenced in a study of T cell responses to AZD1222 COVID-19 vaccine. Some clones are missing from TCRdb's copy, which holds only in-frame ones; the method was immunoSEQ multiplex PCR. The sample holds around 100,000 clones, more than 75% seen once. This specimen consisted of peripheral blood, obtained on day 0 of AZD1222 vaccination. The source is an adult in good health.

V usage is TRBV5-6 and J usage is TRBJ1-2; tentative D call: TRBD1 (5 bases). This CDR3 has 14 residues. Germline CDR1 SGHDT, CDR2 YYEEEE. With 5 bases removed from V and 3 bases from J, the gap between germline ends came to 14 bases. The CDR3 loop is CASRPRGGYYGYTF. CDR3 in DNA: TGTGCCAGCAGGCCCCGGGGCGGGTACTATGGCTACACCTTC.

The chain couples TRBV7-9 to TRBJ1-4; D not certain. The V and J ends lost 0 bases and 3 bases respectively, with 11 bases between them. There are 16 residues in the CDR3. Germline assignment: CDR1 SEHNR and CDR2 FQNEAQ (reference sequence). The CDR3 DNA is TGTGCCAGCAGCTTAGCACGAGGGTTTGCTAATGAAAAACTGTTTTTT. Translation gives CASSLARGFANEKLFF.

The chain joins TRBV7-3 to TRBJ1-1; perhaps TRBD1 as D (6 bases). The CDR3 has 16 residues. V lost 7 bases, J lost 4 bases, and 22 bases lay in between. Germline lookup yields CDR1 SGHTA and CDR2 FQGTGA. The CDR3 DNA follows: TGTGCCAGCACCTCATCAGGAGGGGGGGTAGGCACTGAAGCTTTCTTT. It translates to CASTSSGGGVGTEAFF.

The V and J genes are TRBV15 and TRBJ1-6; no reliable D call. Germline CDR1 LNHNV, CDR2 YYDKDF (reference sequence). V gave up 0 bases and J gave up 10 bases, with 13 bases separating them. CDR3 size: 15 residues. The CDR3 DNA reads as TGTGCCACCAGCAGAGATTCAGCAACTCCCTCACCCCTCCACTTT. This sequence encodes CATSRDSATPSPLHF.

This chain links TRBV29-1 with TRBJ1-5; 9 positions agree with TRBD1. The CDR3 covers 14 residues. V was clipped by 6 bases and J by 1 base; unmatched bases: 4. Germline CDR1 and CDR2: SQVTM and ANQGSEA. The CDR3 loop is CSVSGTGSNQPQHF. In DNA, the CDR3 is TGCAGCGTCTCCGGGACAGGGAGCAATCAGCCCCAGCATTTT.

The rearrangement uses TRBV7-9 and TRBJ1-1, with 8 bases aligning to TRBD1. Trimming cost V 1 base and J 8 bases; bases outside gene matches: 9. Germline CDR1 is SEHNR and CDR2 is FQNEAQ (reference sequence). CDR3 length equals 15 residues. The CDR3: CASSLDQGAALEAFF. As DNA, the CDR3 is TGTGCCAGCAGCTTAGATCAGGGGGCAGCTTTGGAAGCTTTCTTT.

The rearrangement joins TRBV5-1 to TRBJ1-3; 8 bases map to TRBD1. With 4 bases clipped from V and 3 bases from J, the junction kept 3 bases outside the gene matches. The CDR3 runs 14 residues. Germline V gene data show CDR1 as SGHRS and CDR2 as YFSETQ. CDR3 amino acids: CASSPTGGGNTIYF. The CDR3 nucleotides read TGCGCCAGCAGCCCAACAGGGGGTGGAAACACCATATATTTT.

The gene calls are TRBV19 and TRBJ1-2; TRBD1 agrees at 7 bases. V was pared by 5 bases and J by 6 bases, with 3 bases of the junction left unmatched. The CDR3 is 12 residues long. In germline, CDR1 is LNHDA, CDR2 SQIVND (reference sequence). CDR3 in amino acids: CASSGQVDGYTF. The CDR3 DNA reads TGTGCCAGTAGTGGACAGGTTGATGGCTACACCTTC. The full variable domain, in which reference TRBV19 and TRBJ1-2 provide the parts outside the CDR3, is DGGITQSPKYLFRKEGQNVTLSCEQNLNHDAMYWYRQDPGQGLRLIYYSQIVNDFQKGDIAEGYSVSREKKESFPLTVTSAQKNPTAFYLCASSGQVDGYTFGSGTRLTVV.

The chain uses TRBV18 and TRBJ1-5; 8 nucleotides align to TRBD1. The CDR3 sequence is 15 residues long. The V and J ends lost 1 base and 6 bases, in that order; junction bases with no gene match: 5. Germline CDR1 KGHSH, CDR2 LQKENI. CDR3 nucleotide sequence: TGTGCCAGCTCACCACAAGACAGGGGTGGTCAGCCCCAGCATTTT. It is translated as CASSPQDRGGQPQHF.

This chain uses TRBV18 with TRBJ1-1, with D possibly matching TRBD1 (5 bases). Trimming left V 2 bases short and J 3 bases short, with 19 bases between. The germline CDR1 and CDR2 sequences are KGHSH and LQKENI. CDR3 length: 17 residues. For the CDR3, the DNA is TGTGCCAGCTCACCAAGGCTGACAGTGGGGTTGGACACTGAAGCTTTCTTT. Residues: CASSPRLTVGLDTEAFF.

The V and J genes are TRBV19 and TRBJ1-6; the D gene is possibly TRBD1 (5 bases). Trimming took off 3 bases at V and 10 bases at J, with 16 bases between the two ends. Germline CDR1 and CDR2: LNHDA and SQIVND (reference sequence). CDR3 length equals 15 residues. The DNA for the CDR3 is TGTGCCAGTAGTATTGGGGGACCAAGGGACTCACCCCTCCACTTT. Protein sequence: CASSIGGPRDSPLHF.

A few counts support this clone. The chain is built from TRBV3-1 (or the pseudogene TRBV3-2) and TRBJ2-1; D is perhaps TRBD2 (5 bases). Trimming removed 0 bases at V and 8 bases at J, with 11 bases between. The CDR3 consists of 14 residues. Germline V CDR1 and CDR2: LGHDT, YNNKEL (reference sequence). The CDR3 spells CASSQETHGDEQFF. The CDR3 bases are TGTGCCAGCAGCCAAGAGACCCACGGGGATGAGCAGTTCTTC.

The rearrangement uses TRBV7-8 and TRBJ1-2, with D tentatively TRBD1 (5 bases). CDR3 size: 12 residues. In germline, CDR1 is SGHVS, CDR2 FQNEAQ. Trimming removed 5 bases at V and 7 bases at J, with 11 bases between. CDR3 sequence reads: CASSPLRGGYTF. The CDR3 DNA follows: TGTGCCAGCAGCCCGCTGAGGGGTGGCTACACCTTC.

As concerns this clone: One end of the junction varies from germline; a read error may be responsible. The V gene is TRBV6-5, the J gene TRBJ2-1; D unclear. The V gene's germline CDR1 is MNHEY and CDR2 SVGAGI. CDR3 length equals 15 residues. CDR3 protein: CASSYAAGRWPLLIF. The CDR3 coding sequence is TGTGCCAGCAGTTACGCAGCTGGACGGTGGCCTTTATTGATCTTC.